Listed here is a single TCR beta chain. Its antigen is not identified. This entry comes from a study of T-cell memory formation after mild COVID-19. General study findings and limits: Memory cells collected pre-infection included some clones that later responded, suggesting cross-reactive memory joined. Clones that contracted clustered mainly in CM and EM if CD4+ and in EMRA if CD8+.

Constant-segment-primed 5'RACE gave TCR alpha and TCR beta cDNA libraries with sample barcodes and UMIs. Each CDR3 protein gets one entry after TCRdb re-called the 5' RACE reads with MiXCR. Here the sample spans about 310,000 distinct CDR3 sequences, around 15% being singletons. Germline assignment: CDR1 SGHRS and CDR2 YFSETQ. There are 16 residues in the CDR3. The J segment lost 3 bases and the V segment lost 6 bases, leaving 8 bases of the junction unmatched. The rearrangement links TRBV5-1 to TRBJ2-1, with TRBD2 identical over 11 bases. The sequence was collected from a man between 18 and 35 years old who had mild COVID-19 (a few samples of this study predate the infection). Cell type and time point are not known. Input material: PBMCs or a T cell subset sorted from them (not recorded which). The CDR3 nucleotides are TGCGCCAGCACTAGCGGGGGGACTTCCCACTACAATGAGCAGTTCTTC. The encoded protein is CASTSGGTSHYNEQFF. The whole variable domain, filled in from reference TRBV5-1 and TRBJ2-1, reads KAGVTQTPRYLIKTRGQQVTLSCSPISGHRSVSWYQQTPGQGLQFLFEYFSETQRNKGNFPGRFSGRQFSNSRSEMNVSTLELGDSALYLCASTSGGTSHYNEQFFGPGTRLTVL.